A selection of T cell receptor beta chains follows, all from one sample in a study of T cell repertoires in cytomegalovirus infection. TCRdb redid the calling of the reads with MiXCR, one entry per CDR3 protein. The profile shows a few hundred thousand distinct CDR3 sequences, 15% to 20% of them singletons. The sample taken for sequencing was CD8+ T cells from PBMCs. The receptors here all came from a human donor in good health (CMV status not recorded). Some clones in this sample may be carry-over from other donors' samples. The CDR3 runs from the conserved cysteine through the conserved F or W. A D gene is named only where the DNA matches it firmly. Clone size is given for some rows only: seen once, a few or many times, or a class if the clone is expanded.

v_gene,d_gene,len,j_gene,abundance,CDR3nt,CDR3aa
TRBV19,-,16,TRBJ2-1,-,TGTGCCAGTAGTATTGGCCCCCAATACAGGGAAAATGAGCAGTTCTTC,CASSIGPQYRENEQFF
TRBV19,-,13,TRBJ1-1,-,TGTGCCAGCGCCTTGGGAACGAACACTGAAGCTTTCTTT,CASALGTNTEAFF
TRBV15,-,17,TRBJ1-5,few,TGTGCCACCAGCAGAGACAGGGCGGGGTCTGGCAATCAGCCCCAGCATTTT,CATSRDRAGSGNQPQHF
TRBV15,-,15,TRBJ1-4,-,TGTGCCACCAGCAGAGATAAGGGGACGAATGAAAAACTGTTTTTT,CATSRDKGTNEKLFF
TRBV2,TRBD2,20,TRBJ2-1,few,TGTGCCAGCAGTGAAGCGGGCCTTACTAGCGGGGGGAATCTGGGTGGTGAGCAGTTCTTC,CASSEAGLTSGGNLGGEQFF
TRBV7-9,TRBD2,14,TRBJ2-5,few,TGTGCCAGCAGCTTAACTAGCGGGGGAGAGACCCAGTACTTC,CASSLTSGGETQYF
TRBV7-9,-,14,TRBJ2-2,many,TGTGCCAGCAGCCCTTCCCGTCTGGCCGGGGAGCTGTTTTTT,CASSPSRLAGELFF
TRBV20-1,-,12,TRBJ1-1,few,TGCAGTGCTAGAAACCTGAACACTGAAGCTTTCTTT,CSARNLNTEAFF
TRBV20-1,-,17,TRBJ2-3,few,TGCAGTGCTAGAGAGGATAGCGGAACTTCTAGCACAGATACGCAGTATTTT,CSAREDSGTSSTDTQYF
TRBV9,-,15,TRBJ2-4,few,TGTGCCAGCACCACGGGGGTCGGGGACAAAAACATTCAGTACTTC,CASTTGVGDKNIQYF
TRBV7-8,TRBD1,15,TRBJ2-1,many,TGTGCCAGCAGCTTCGCCCAGGGGGCCTACAATGAGCAGTTCTTC,CASSFAQGAYNEQFF
TRBV29-1,TRBD1,12,TRBJ1-1,-,TGCAGCGGCCGACAGGGGGCGGCTGAAGCTTTCTTT,CSGRQGAAEAFF
TRBV7-9,-,16,TRBJ1-1,-,TGTGCCAGCAGCGACCGGGACACGGGAATGAACACTGAAGCTTTCTTT,CASSDRDTGMNTEAFF
TRBV12-3/TRBV12-4,-,14,TRBJ1-1,few,TGTGCCAGCAGTCCCGGGGAGGGTATCACTGAAGCTTTCTTT,CASSPGEGITEAFF
TRBV5-1,-,15,TRBJ2-5,-,TGCGCCAGCAGCTCCGGGACGGACATACAAGAGACCCAGTACTTC,CASSSGTDIQETQYF
TRBV7-2,-,11,TRBJ2-7,many,TGTGCCAGCAGCTCTGCATTCGAGCAGTACTTC,CASSSAFEQYF
TRBV6-1,TRBD2,17,TRBJ2-1,-,TGTGCCAGCAGAACCACTAGCGCCGGGATTTCCTACAATGAGCAGTTCTTC,CASRTTSAGISYNEQFF
TRBV5-6,-,16,TRBJ2-3,many,TGTGCCAGCAGCTCGGGTAGTAGCGGCTTCACAGATACGCAGTATTTT,CASSSGSSGFTDTQYF
TRBV7-3,-,14,TRBJ1-1,many,TGTGCCAGCAGCGACGGGGGGGCAGGCACTGAAGCTTTCTTT,CASSDGGAGTEAFF
TRBV7-9,TRBD1,22,TRBJ2-1,many,TGTGCCAGCAGCTTAGACCTACTTATGACACAACTACAGGGGGCTTACTACAATGAGCAGTTCTTC,CASSLDLLMTQLQGAYYNEQFF
TRBV29-1,-,15,TRBJ2-1,few,TGCAGCGTTGAAGACAGGTCAATATCCTACAATGAGCAGTTCTTC,CSVEDRSISYNEQFF
TRBV19,TRBD1,14,TRBJ2-2,-,TGTGCCAGTAGTAGATTACAGGGGTCCGGGGAGCTGTTTTTT,CASSRLQGSGELFF
TRBV5-1,TRBD1,15,TRBJ2-1,-,TGCGCCAGCAGCTCCGAGGACAGGTACCAAAATGAGCAGTTCTTC,CASSSEDRYQNEQFF
TRBV7-8,-,15,TRBJ1-1,few,TGTGCCAGCAGCCTGCGGACTACCCGGGCCACTGAAGCTTTCTTT,CASSLRTTRATEAFF
TRBV12-3/TRBV12-4,-,11,TRBJ2-7,many,TGTGCCAGCGGACGGGCGGACGAGCAGTACTTC,CASGRADEQYF
TRBV7-2,TRBD2,19,TRBJ2-1,many,TGTGCCAGCAGCCTGCCGACTAGCGGGGGGGCCTCTTCCTACAATGAGCAGTTCTTC,CASSLPTSGGASSYNEQFF
TRBV20-1,-,15,TRBJ2-6,-,TGCAGTGCTAGTACTCGGCCCTCTGGGGCCAACGTCCTGACTTTC,CSASTRPSGANVLTF
TRBV11-2,TRBD1,16,TRBJ2-5,many,TGTGCCAGCAGCTCGACCGGGACAGGGACCAAAGAGACCCAGTACTTC,CASSSTGTGTKETQYF
TRBV4-2,-,16,TRBJ2-7,-,TGTGCCAGCAGCCAAGATCACAGCGACCTAGGAGGGGAGCAGTACTTC,CASSQDHSDLGGEQYF
TRBV7-9,TRBD1,16,TRBJ2-2,many,TGTGCCAGCATCCCACCCGGGACAGGATCCACCGGGGAGCTGTTTTTT,CASIPPGTGSTGELFF
TRBV29-1,-,13,TRBJ1-5,few,TGCAGCGTGGCCGCCGGGAATAATCAGCCCCAGCATTTT,CSVAAGNNQPQHF
TRBV28,TRBD2,15,TRBJ2-4,-,TGTGCCAGCAGTTTAGGGACTAGCGGAAAAAACATTCAGTACTTC,CASSLGTSGKNIQYF
TRBV6-6,-,16,TRBJ2-5,few,TGTGCCAGCAGTTCATTTTGGGACGGACCGCTTAAGGACCAGTACTTC,CASSSFWDGPLKDQYF
TRBV29-1,-,14,TRBJ2-3,few,TGCAGCGGGCAGGGGTCGGCGTTCGCAGATACGCAGTATTTT,CSGQGSAFADTQYF
TRBV7-3,TRBD1,17,TRBJ2-2,many,TGTGCCAGCAGCTTACCAGACTGGGACAGGGCCACCGGGGAGCTGTTTTTT,CASSLPDWDRATGELFF
TRBV11-2,TRBD2,14,TRBJ2-1,many,TGTGCCAGCAGCTGGCGGGGGGGCCGGAATGAGCAGTTCTTC,CASSWRGGRNEQFF
TRBV15,-,15,TRBJ2-7,many,TGTGCCACCAGCAGAGGAACCGGCCAGACCTACGAGCAGTACTTC,CATSRGTGQTYEQYF
TRBV7-2,-,16,TRBJ1-1,many,TGTGCCAGCAGCTTCTGGGGGGCTTCGGCGAACACTGAAGCTTTCTTT,CASSFWGASANTEAFF
TRBV4-1,TRBD1,15,TRBJ2-5,many,TGCGCCAGCAGCCAAGAGCACAGGGGGCAAGAGACCCAGTACTTC,CASSQEHRGQETQYF
TRBV5-1,-,16,TRBJ2-2,few,TGCGCCAGCAGCTCCCAGCCAGGGACGAACACCGGGGAGCTGTTTTTT,CASSSQPGTNTGELFF
TRBV7-9,TRBD1,15,TRBJ2-7,many,TGTGCCAGCAGCTTAGGGACAGGGCGCCACTACGAGCAGTACTTC,CASSLGTGRHYEQYF
TRBV2,TRBD1,15,TRBJ1-1,many,TGTGCCAGCATCTGGGACAGGGGTCTGAACACTGAAGCTTTCTTT,CASIWDRGLNTEAFF
TRBV12-3/TRBV12-4,-,15,TRBJ2-1,many,TGTGCCAGCACCCCCGACAGCAGCTCCTACAATGAGCAGTTCTTC,CASTPDSSSYNEQFF
TRBV7-9,-,13,TRBJ1-2,-,TGTGCCAGCAGCCCGTCGGAACGCTATGGCTACACCTTC,CASSPSERYGYTF
TRBV7-3,TRBD2,16,TRBJ2-1,few,TGTGCCAGCAGCGCCCCCGGGACTAGCGGGGTCAATGAGCAGTTCTTC,CASSAPGTSGVNEQFF
TRBV10-3,-,14,TRBJ2-7,-,TGTGCCATCAGTGCCAGTAACGCAGGGGACGAGCAGTACTTC,CAISASNAGDEQYF
TRBV7-6,-,14,TRBJ2-5,many,TGTGCCAGCAGATACCCGGACGGCCAAGAGACCCAGTACTTC,CASRYPDGQETQYF
TRBV20-1,-,13,TRBJ2-7,-,TGCAGTGCCTCCTGGGACCTCTCCTACGAGCAGTACTTC,CSASWDLSYEQYF
TRBV6-2/TRBV6-3,-,14,TRBJ1-1,-,TGTGCCAGCAGTCGAGACAGCTTGAACACTGAAGCTTTCTTT,CASSRDSLNTEAFF
TRBV7-6,-,15,TRBJ2-1,-,TGTGCCGCAGAGAAAGGGCCCCTCAATCACAATGAGCAGTTCTTC,CAAEKGPLNHNEQFF
TRBV4-1,-,13,TRBJ2-7,many,TGCGCCAGCAGCCAAGCTGTAAGATACGAGCAGTACTTC,CASSQAVRYEQYF
TRBV20-1,TRBD2,14,TRBJ2-1,few,TGCAGTGCCCCTTTTCTGCGGACTAGCGGGCAGCAGTTCTTC,CSAPFLRTSGQQFF
TRBV29-1,TRBD1,15,TRBJ1-5,-,TGCAGCGTTGTACAGGGGGCGGCGAACAATCAGCCCCAGCATTTT,CSVVQGAANNQPQHF
TRBV6-2/TRBV6-3,-,15,TRBJ1-2,-,TGTGCCAGCTCGTTCGGGACACACACAGGCTATGGCTACACCTTC,CASSFGTHTGYGYTF